This T cell receptor (beta chain) emerged from a study of blood T cell repertoires in COVID-19. Trimming pared 6 bases from V and 6 bases from J, leaving 20 bases between. This CDR3 has 15 amino acids. Germline CDR1 reads SNHLY; CDR2 reads FYNNEI. The authors' processing: Nucleated cell number was recorded as an estimate derived from reference gene primer amplification. Profiled with immunoSEQ multiplex PCR; TCRdb holds only in-frame clones, not every one. The DNA was the basis for D and trimming; V, J and clone size are from that table. The profile covers about 160,000 clones, with roughly 88% appearing a single time and about 6.9% taken by the ten largest. Seattle enrolled patients during active infection and tracked them longitudinally.

The sample consisted of peripheral blood. This clonotype was sampled from an elderly man with COVID-19, enrolled during active disease. This chain connects TRBV2 to TRBJ1-1, with D hard to call. This CDR3 reads CASRLSPGITPEAFF. In DNA form, the CDR3 reads TGTGCCAGCAGGTTATCCCCGGGAATAACTCCTGAAGCTTTCTTT.